The clone carrying this TCR beta chain was seen at least ten times. Its antigen is not identified. This record belongs to a study of T cells after yellow fever vaccination. Study-level results: The secondary T-cell response peaked on day 5, not day 15, but was weaker. Some clonotypes, a small share, were shared between CD4 and CD8 compartments. Most primary-vaccination clones reappeared after the booster (approximately 96% CD4, roughly 90% CD8).

UMIs were added to TCR cDNA along with a universal primer site when it was made by 5'RACE template switching. TCRdb used MiXCR to reprocess the 5' RACE reads, holding one entry per CDR3 protein. There are approximately 150,000 distinct CDR3 sequences in the sample; over 7% occur only once, and roughly 36% lies in the top ten. The CDR3 extends over 15 amino acids. V lost 4 bases and J lost 1, with 13 bases in between. Looked up from germline, CDR1 is SGHRS and CDR2 is YFSETQ. Sequencing used CD8+ T cells sorted from PBMCs, obtained 45 days after the yellow fever booster vaccination. The rearrangement joins TRBV5-1 to TRBJ2-3; no reliable D call. This clonotype was obtained from a man in his late teens or twenties who received the YFV17D yellow fever vaccine. CDR3 nucleotides: TGCGCCAGCAGCCCATCACGTTTGCGCACAGATACGCAGTATTTT. Amino acids: CASSPSRLRTDTQYF.